This TCR beta chain comes out of a study of blood T cell repertoires in COVID-19. This clone turned up a few times. The data were produced by immunoSEQ multiplex PCR, yet TCRdb's version contains in-frame clones alone and is incomplete. The table shows tens of thousands of clones, with about 86% occurring only once. The V gene's germline CDR1 is LNHDA and CDR2 SQIVND (reference sequence). V lost 1 base, J lost 4 bases, and 13 bases lay in between. The CDR3 extends over 15 amino acids. This chain uses TRBV19 with TRBJ1-1; D perhaps matches TRBD1 (5 bases). The sequence was obtained from a man between 65 and 85 years old with acute or convalescent COVID-19. The sample was peripheral blood. CDR3 sequence: CASSIAGRDSTEAFF. CDR3 DNA sequence: TGTGCCAGTAGTATAGCGGGCAGGGATAGCACTGAAGCTTTCTTT.